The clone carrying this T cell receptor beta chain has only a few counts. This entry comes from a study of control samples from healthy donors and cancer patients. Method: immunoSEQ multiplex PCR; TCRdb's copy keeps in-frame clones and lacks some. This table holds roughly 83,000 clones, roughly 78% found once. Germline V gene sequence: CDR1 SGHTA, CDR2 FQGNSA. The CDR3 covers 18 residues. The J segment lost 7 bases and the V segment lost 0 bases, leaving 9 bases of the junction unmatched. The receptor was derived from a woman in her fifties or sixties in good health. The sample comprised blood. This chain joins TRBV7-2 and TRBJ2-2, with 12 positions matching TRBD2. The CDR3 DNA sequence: TGTGCCAGCAGCTTAGCGCCCAGGACTAGCGGGGCAAACGGGGAGCTGTTTTTT. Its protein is CASSLAPRTSGANGELFF.